This T cell receptor beta chain emerged from a study of radiation and T cells in renal cell carcinoma. Time point indicated: blood 2 weeks post-SBRT. The treatment was: 15 Gy SBRT to primary tumor, nephrectomy 4 weeks later. Assay: immunoSEQ multiplex PCR; the TCRdb copy retains only in-frame clones and omits some. The table has 150,000 or so clones, roughly 86% seen once. The CDR3 sequence is 14 residues long. The V gene's germline CDR1 is MNHEY and CDR2 SVGAGI. V was pared by 5 bases and J by 0 bases, with 8 bases between. This sequence originates from a woman aged 45-59 years with renal cell carcinoma. The starting material was blood, obtained from a patient whose treatment included radiotherapy and nephrectomy. This chain connects TRBV6-5 to TRBJ1-3, with D uncertain. CDR3 residues: CASSLMSSGNTIYF. CDR3 DNA sequence: TGTGCCAGCAGTCTTATGAGCTCTGGAAACACCATATATTTT.